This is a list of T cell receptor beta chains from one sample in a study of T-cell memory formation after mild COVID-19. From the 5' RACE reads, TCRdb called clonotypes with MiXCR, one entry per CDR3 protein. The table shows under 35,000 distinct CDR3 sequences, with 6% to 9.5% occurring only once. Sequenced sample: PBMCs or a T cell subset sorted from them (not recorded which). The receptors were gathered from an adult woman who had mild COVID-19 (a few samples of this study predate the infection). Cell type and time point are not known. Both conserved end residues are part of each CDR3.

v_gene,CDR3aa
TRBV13,CASSKRGGQGFAEAFF
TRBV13,CASTRGGGNQPQHF
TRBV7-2,CASSLGSPGANYGYTF
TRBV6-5,CASSRGTGKSPGYTF
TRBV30,CARRGTTDEKLFF
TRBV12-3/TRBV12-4,CASSIQGFSEAFF
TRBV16,CASSLRDRGHEQYF
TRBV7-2,CASSLFPRGAGETQYF
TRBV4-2,CASSHPLTGARGVGGYTF
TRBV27,CASSAHRGRFGGYTF
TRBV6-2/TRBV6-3,CASSYRARLYADTQYF
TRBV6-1,CASSEAGTGGDKLFF
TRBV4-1,CASSQGGGQGRTDTQYF
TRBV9,CASSVSSQNEQFF
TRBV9,CASSVGTTLETQYF
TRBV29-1,CSVDRTGGYEQFF
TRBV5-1,CASSFQGANTEAFF
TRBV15,CATSRSNKGRGNTIYF
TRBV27,CASSFNPRYEQYF
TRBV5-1,CASTGAYNEQFF
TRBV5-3,CARSSGATGGGEQFF
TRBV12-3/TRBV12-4,CASSLWTGMGRELFF
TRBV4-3,CASSQDSGLLYGYTF
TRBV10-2,CASPRFKPGQGVVSTDTQYF
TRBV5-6,CASSLSTSTDQGDTQYF
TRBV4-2,CASSQVPPLEAFF
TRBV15,CATSSVEGFYNEQFF
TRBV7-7,CASSRWTGKGTDTQYF
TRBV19,CASSERLRTNYGYTF
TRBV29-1,CSVEGLGLANYEQYF
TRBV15,CATSRDSANQPQHF
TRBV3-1,CASSQGQGAQEGYTF
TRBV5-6,CASSFFRGEKLFF
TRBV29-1,CSPAVPPYNEQFF
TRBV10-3,CAIRRDSYNSPLHF
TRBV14,CASSLIPGQGRGKLFF
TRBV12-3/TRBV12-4,CASSLRDYQPQHF
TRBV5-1,CASSLSGTNTGELFF
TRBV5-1,CASSSGTSGRWNTGELFF
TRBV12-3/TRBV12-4,CANTPAGSTDTQYF
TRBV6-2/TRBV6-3,CASSDTSGVTDTQYF
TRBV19,CASRRQGSVTEAFF
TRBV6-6,CASSYREDEQFF
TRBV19,CASSNQEYYEQYF
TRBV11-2,CASSYTGTVNEKLFF
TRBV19,CASSMRREDTQYF
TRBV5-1,CASSLDGNLNYGYTF
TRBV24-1,CATSTGTLFYNEQFF
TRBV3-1,CASSRRESSGNTIYF
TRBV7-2,CASSLRGLGSYEQYF
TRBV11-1,CASSSNARTQYF